This T cell receptor (beta chain) was sequenced during a study of blood T cell repertoires in COVID-19. Study-level information: Some COVID-19 samples were acute and others convalescent; all came from the United States, Italy and Spain.

The ends lost 2 bases at V and 1 base at J; junction bases unmatched: 4. The CDR3 runs to 15 residues. Germline CDR1 reads SGHAT; CDR2 reads FQNNGV. In the source study's methods: Using reference gene primer amplification, nucleated cell counts were estimated. Sequencing was performed with immunoSEQ multiplex PCR; in TCRdb, only in-frame clones are kept and a portion is missing. The D gene and trimming were derived from the DNA, and the V and J assignments and clone size from that table. The table lists about 300,000 clones, around nine tenths of them singletons. The sequence was obtained from a woman in her twenties or thirties who had recovered from COVID-19. Material for sequencing was PBMCs or T cells enriched from blood (not recorded which). The V and J genes are TRBV11-2 and TRBJ1-1; 7 bases align to TRBD1. The CDR3: CASSLTPGGNTEAFF. The CDR3 nucleotides read TGTGCCAGCAGCTTAACCCCAGGGGGGAACACTGAAGCTTTCTTT. Together with reference TRBV11-2 and TRBJ1-1, the CDR3 gives the full variable domain: EAGVAQSPRYKIIEKRQSVAFWCNPISGHATLYWYQQILGQGPKLLIQFQNNGVVDDSQLPKDRFSAERLKGVDSTLKIQPAKLEDSAVYLCASSLTPGGNTEAFFGQGTRLTVV.